Following are 28 T cell receptor beta chains from one sample sequenced in a study of CXCR3-negative and CXCR3-positive naive CD8 T cells. UMI-tagged TRB cDNA libraries were built via 5' RACE. Using the 5' RACE reads, TCRdb records one entry per CDR3 protein without DNA. This sample lists some 40,000 distinct CDR3 sequences; its ten largest clones have about 8.4%. What was sequenced was memory CD8+ T cells from blood. These receptors all come from a human donor in good health. Some clones in this sample may be carry-over from other donors' samples.

The V and J genes are TRBV28 and TRBJ2-7; no DNA is available, so the TRBD1 call from TCRdb remains unchecked. The V gene's germline CDR1 is MDHEN and CDR2 SYDVKM. The CDR3 is made up of 14 amino acids. The CDR3 sequence: CASSRQENSYEQYF. Combining the CDR3 with reference TRBV28 and TRBJ2-7 gives the whole variable domain DVKVTQSSRYLVKRTGEKVFLECVQDMDHENMFWYRQDPGLGLRLIYFSYDVKMKEKGDIPEGYSVSREKKERFSLILESASTNQTSMYLCASSRQENSYEQYFGPGTRLTVT.

The gene calls are TRBV4-3 and TRBJ1-1; TCRdb picks TRBD1, but there is no DNA to check that call. The length of the CDR3 is 15 residues. Germline CDR1 is LGHNA and CDR2 is YSLEER. CDR3: CAGSQDTGTSTEAFF.

V is TRBV29-1 and J is TRBJ1-2. The CDR3 spans 15 residues. From germline, CDR1 is SQVTM and CDR2 ANQGSEA. CDR3 loop: CSVEGLEYHNYGYTF.

This chain uses TRBV12-3 or TRBV12-4 with TRBJ2-2; TCRdb proposes TRBD1, but this gene call is untestable without DNA. This CDR3 region has 15 residues. The CDR3 reads CASSYRVETPGELFF.

The chain is built from TRBV7-9 and TRBJ1-1; the TCRdb D gene call, TRBD1, has no DNA to confirm it. This CDR3 region has 15 residues. Germline CDR1 reads SEHNR; CDR2 reads FQNEAQ (reference sequence). Here the CDR3 reads CASSLTGSPNTEAFF.

The genes are TRBV6-6 and TRBJ2-7; TCRdb names TRBD1, which stays unverified in the absence of DNA. This CDR3 is built from 15 residues. From germline, CDR1 is MNHNY and CDR2 SVGAGI (reference sequence). CDR3 amino acids: CASSVPGQDSYEQYF.

The V and J genes are TRBV4-2 and TRBJ2-1. The CDR3 is 17 residues long. Per germline, CDR1 LGHNA and CDR2 YNFKEQ. The chain's CDR3 is CASSQDPRTGEYNEQFF.

The chain has TRBV6-2 or TRBV6-3 and TRBJ2-7. Germline loops: CDR1 MNHEY, CDR2 SVGEGT. The CDR3 has 12 residues. CDR3 sequence reads: CASSQNGYEQYF.

The V and J genes are TRBV5-1 and TRBJ2-1; TCRdb proposes TRBD2, but this gene call is untestable without DNA. Looked up from germline, CDR1 is SGHRS and CDR2 is YFSETQ. This CDR3 contains 17 residues. CDR3 region: CASSFTSGGLSYNEQFF.

The CDR3 sequence is CSVEDRAVNYGYTF. The J gene is TRBJ1-2, the V gene TRBV29-1. CDR1 and CDR2 (germline): SQVTM, ANQGSEA. The CDR3 is 14 residues long.

This clonotype is called medium-sized based on its frequency. The rearrangement joins TRBV10-3 to TRBJ2-2; TCRdb proposes TRBD2, but this gene call is untestable without DNA. Germline CDR1 ENHRY, CDR2 SYGVKD. The CDR3 loop spans 17 amino acids. CDR3: CAISESKLAGPTGELFF.

J is TRBJ1-1 and V is TRBV14. CDR1 is SGHDN, CDR2 FVKESK, per germline. The length of the CDR3 is 17 residues. The CDR3 region is CASSPILVAGMNTEAFF.

The CDR3 spells CASSVTSGTVNTEAFF. The chain combines TRBV11-2 with TRBJ1-1; no DNA is available, so the TRBD1 call from TCRdb remains unchecked. This CDR3 is built from 16 residues. Germline CDR1 and CDR2: SGHAT and FQNNGV.

This rearrangement joins TRBV7-9 to TRBJ2-7; TCRdb indicates TRBD1, and absent DNA this call remains unverified. This CDR3 has 12 amino acids. CDR1 and CDR2 from the germline V gene are SEHNR and FQNEAQ (reference sequence). CDR3 sequence: CASSLGAYEQYF.

The chain joins TRBV20-1 to TRBJ1-1. The CDR3 consists of 12 residues. Germline values: CDR1 DFQATT, CDR2 SNEGSKA (reference sequence). CDR3 sequence: CSAITEALEAFF.

This rearrangement joins TRBV7-9 to TRBJ1-2. Germline lookup yields CDR1 SEHNR and CDR2 FQNEAQ (reference sequence). The CDR3 is 13 residues long. CDR3 amino acids: CASSLLSNYGYTF.

The chain has TRBV6-6 and TRBJ2-5. Per germline, CDR1 MNHNY and CDR2 SVGAGI (reference sequence). The CDR3 spans 14 residues. CDR3 in amino acids: CASSTEPDQETQYF.

V and J are TRBV7-7 and TRBJ2-7. CDR3 length equals 14 residues. Germline lookup yields CDR1 SSHAT and CDR2 FNYEAQ (reference sequence). The CDR3: CASSLATGSYEQYF.

V gene TRBV29-1 combines with J gene TRBJ1-1. In germline, CDR1 is SQVTM, CDR2 ANQGSEA. The CDR3 has 11 residues. The CDR3 protein is CSVIGHTEAFF.

This chain links TRBV25-1 with TRBJ2-2; TCRdb returns TRBD1, unconfirmable since there is no DNA. The CDR3 runs to 18 residues. CDR1 and CDR2 (germline): MGHDK, SYGVNS. The CDR3: CASSVGEGRTQNTGELFF.

The rearrangement links TRBV25-1 to TRBJ2-7; no DNA is available, so the TRBD1 call from TCRdb remains unchecked. Germline lookup yields CDR1 MGHDK and CDR2 SYGVNS. The CDR3 totals 13 residues. The CDR3: CASHAGQGYEQYF.

The V and J genes are TRBV4-3 and TRBJ2-7; checking the TCRdb D call of TRBD1 is not possible without DNA. This CDR3 is 16 amino acids long. Looked up from germline, CDR1 is LGHNA and CDR2 is YSLEER. The CDR3 sequence is CASSQDRDRGAYEQYF.

The chain carries TRBV7-6 and TRBJ1-2. The CDR3 runs 13 residues. Looked up from germline, CDR1 is SGHVS and CDR2 is FNYEAQ. The CDR3: CASSLGPLYGYTF.

CDR3 sequence reads: CSAREVLNTEAFF. This chain uses TRBV20-1 with TRBJ1-1. Germline loops: CDR1 DFQATT, CDR2 SNEGSKA (reference sequence). The CDR3 runs to 13 residues.

The chain recombines TRBV6-2 or TRBV6-3 with TRBJ1-1; without DNA, the TCRdb call of TRBD1 cannot be checked. The CDR3 runs 13 residues. CDR1 is MNHEY and CDR2 is SVGEGT in the germline V gene. CDR3 sequence: CASSRQENTEAFF.

J is TRBJ2-1 and V is TRBV29-1. This CDR3 has 13 residues. Germline values: CDR1 SQVTM, CDR2 ANQGSEA. CDR3: CSVVLDNYNEQFF.

This sequence joins TRBV29-1 and TRBJ1-4. CDR3 length: 13 residues. Germline values: CDR1 SQVTM, CDR2 ANQGSEA. The CDR3 here is CSVEDELGEKLFF.

The rearrangement joins TRBV29-1 to TRBJ2-7; TCRdb's D call, TRBD1, is unchecked because there is no DNA. Germline loops: CDR1 SQVTM, CDR2 ANQGSEA. The CDR3 contains 12 residues. CDR3 sequence: CSVRGNRYEQYF.